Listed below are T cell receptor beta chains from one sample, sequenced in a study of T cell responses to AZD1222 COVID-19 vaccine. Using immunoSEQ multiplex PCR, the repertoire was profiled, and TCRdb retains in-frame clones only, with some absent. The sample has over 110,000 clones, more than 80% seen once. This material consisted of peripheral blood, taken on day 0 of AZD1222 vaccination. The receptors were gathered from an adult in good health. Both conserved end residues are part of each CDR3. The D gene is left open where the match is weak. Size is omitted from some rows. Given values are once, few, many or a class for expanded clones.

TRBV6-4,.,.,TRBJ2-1,TGTGCCAGGAGTATAGCGCCGCCCTACAATGAGCAGTTCTTC,CARSIAPPYNEQFF
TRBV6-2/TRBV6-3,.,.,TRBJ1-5,TGTGCCAGCAGTTCCGACAGTTATCAGCCCCAGCATTTT,CASSSDSYQPQHF
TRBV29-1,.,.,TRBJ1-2,TGCAGCGTACTAAAGGAACGGGAAGGCTATGGCTACACCTTC,CSVLKEREGYGYTF
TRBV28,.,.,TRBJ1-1,TGTGCCAGCACCGGGAACACTGAAGCTTTCTTT,CASTGNTEAFF
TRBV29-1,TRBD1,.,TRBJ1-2,TGCAGCGTTGGAACAGGGGGCAGCTATGGCTACACCTTC,CSVGTGGSYGYTF
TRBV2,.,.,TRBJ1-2,TGTGCCAGCACCAATGGACGGGAAAGGGGCTACACCTTC,CASTNGRERGYTF
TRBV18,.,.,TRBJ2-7,TGTGCCAGCTCACCACCTGTAACCGGGACACACTCCTACGAGCAGTACTTC,CASSPPVTGTHSYEQYF
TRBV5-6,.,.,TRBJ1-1,TGTGCCAGCAGTAACCCCAGGGGAGTGTACACTGAAGCTTTCTTT,CASSNPRGVYTEAFF
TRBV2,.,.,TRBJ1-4,TGTGCCAGCAGACTCGGGACGGGACTTATGACTAATGAAAAACTGTTTTTT,CASRLGTGLMTNEKLFF
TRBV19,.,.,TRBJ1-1,TGTGCCAGTAGTATGGGAGACATCAACACTGAAGCTTTCTTT,CASSMGDINTEAFF
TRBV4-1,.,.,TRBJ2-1,TGCGCCAGCAGCCAAGACTCCGGAGCGAGCTCCTACAATGAGCAGTTCTTC,CASSQDSGASSYNEQFF
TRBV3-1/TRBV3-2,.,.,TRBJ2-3,TGTGCCACCAGGCCGGGAACCAGCACAGATACGCAGTATTTT,CATRPGTSTDTQYF
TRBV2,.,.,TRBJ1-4,TGTGCCAGCCTCTTTAGTACAACTAATGAAAAACTGTTTTTT,CASLFSTTNEKLFF
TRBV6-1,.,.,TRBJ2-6,TGTGCCAGCAGTGAAGGTGAAGGGAAGAGGAGGGCCAACGTCCTGACTTTC,CASSEGEGKRRANVLTF
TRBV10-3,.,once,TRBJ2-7,TGTGCCATCAGTGAGCCGAGAACCTACGAGCAGTACTTC,CAISEPRTYEQYF
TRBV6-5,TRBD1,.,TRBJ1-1,TGTGCCAGCGCCTTAGGGACAGGGGAAGCTTTCTTT,CASALGTGEAFF
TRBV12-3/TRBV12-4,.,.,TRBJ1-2,TGTGCCAGCAGGCCCGGACAGAACTATGGCTACACCTTC,CASRPGQNYGYTF